Each of the 21 T cell receptor beta chains below was sequenced from the same sample in a study of blood T cells in healthy people across ages. The use of a sample-barcoded 5' primer and a J-beta primer mix characterized a second PCR of 7 to 11 cycles. MiXCR was run by TCRdb on the 5' RACE reads, yielding one entry per CDR3 protein. This sample has hundreds of thousands of distinct CDR3 sequences, with more than 45% found just once. Sample: blood. Receptors originate from a man older than 75 in good health.

A single count supports this clonotype. This chain connects TRBV9 to TRBJ2-1; 10 bases line up with TRBD2. The J segment lost 4 bases and the V segment lost 2 bases, leaving 12 bases of the junction unmatched. Germline loops: CDR1 SGDLS, CDR2 YYNGEE. This CDR3 comprises 18 residues. The CDR3, as DNA: TGTGCCAGCAGCGTCGACCTAGCGGGAGAGGCGTGGTACAATGAGCAGTTCTTC. It specifies CASSVDLAGEAWYNEQFF.

This clonotype was counted between two and nine times. This chain links TRBV20-1 with TRBJ2-1, with D perhaps being TRBD1 or TRBD2 (6 bases each). The CDR3 has 15 residues. Germline CDR1 DFQATT, CDR2 SNEGSKA (reference sequence). V lost 3 bases and J 7 bases, leaving 19 bases between the germline ends. The CDR3 region has the DNA TGCAGTGCTAGTGGCAGGGGAGGAGGAGTTAATGAGCAGTTCTTC. Its protein product is CSASGRGGGVNEQFF.

This clonotype was seen more than once but under ten times. V usage is TRBV10-3 and J usage is TRBJ2-6; D gene unclear. Germline CDR1 ENHRY, CDR2 SYGVKD. The V end was cut by 0 bases, the J end by 2 bases, with 8 bases between. This CDR3 has 16 residues. DNA of the CDR3: TGTGCCATCAGTGAGTCGATCATGGCTGGGGCCAACGTCCTGACTTTC. This encodes CAISESIMAGANVLTF.

This clonotype came up a few times. The chain recombines TRBV20-1 with TRBJ2-3; 13 bases are a match to TRBD2. The CDR3 length is 19 residues. J was trimmed by 0 bases and V by 4 bases; bases with no gene match: 13. CDR1 and CDR2 (germline): DFQATT, SNEGSKA (reference sequence). The CDR3 bases are TGCAGTGCTAAAGGTCCTCAGGGACTAGCGGGACCGAGCACAGATACGCAGTATTTT. This codes for CSAKGPQGLAGPSTDTQYF.

The DNA for the CDR3 is TGCGCCAGCAGCGATCTGACGGAGGGGACTGAAGCTTTCTTT. Protein product: CASSDLTEGTEAFF. The chain recombines TRBV5-1 with TRBJ1-1, with D possibly being TRBD1 (5 bases). CDR1 SGHRS and CDR2 YFSETQ come from the germline V gene. Trimming cost V 4 bases and J 5 bases, with 15 bases left between them. The CDR3 totals 14 residues. The full variable domain, its missing parts supplied by reference TRBV5-1 and TRBJ1-1, is KAGVTQTPRYLIKTRGQQVTLSCSPISGHRSVSWYQQTPGQGLQFLFEYFSETQRNKGNFPGRFSGRQFSNSRSEMNVSTLELGDSALYLCASSDLTEGTEAFFGQGTRLTVV.

This clonotype occurred a few times. Just one base apart from a much larger clone, this may be a read error. The CDR3 loop reads CASSFFQGVRNEQYF. CDR3 coding DNA: TGCGCCAGCAGCTTTTTTCAGGGGGTTAGGAATGAGCAGTACTTC. This sequence joins TRBV5-1 and TRBJ2-5; 7 positions match TRBD1. Germline V gives CDR1 SGHRS, CDR2 YFSETQ. V shed 2 bases and J 11 bases; nucleotides not matched to a gene: 15. There are 15 residues in the CDR3.

This chain links TRBV6-1 with TRBJ2-3, with 7 positions matching TRBD2. V was pared by 0 bases and J by 1 base, with 4 bases of the junction left unmatched. Germline V gives CDR1 MNHNS, CDR2 SASEGT. The CDR3 length is 16 residues. CDR3 in amino acids: CASSEARSGGTDTQYF. For the CDR3, the DNA is TGTGCCAGCAGTGAAGCGAGGAGCGGGGGCACAGATACGCAGTATTTT.

This clonotype was observed once. The chain carries TRBV6-1 and TRBJ2-5, with a tentative D call TRBD1 (6 bases). The germline V gene encodes CDR1 MNHNS and CDR2 SASEGT. V dropped 0 bases and J dropped 9 bases, with 14 bases sitting between them. The CDR3 covers 14 residues. The DNA for the CDR3 is TGTGCCAGCAGTGAAGCCTGGACAGCGAGGCCCCAGTACTTC. Translation: CASSEAWTARPQYF.

The J gene is TRBJ2-2, the V gene TRBV5-5; 12 bases fit TRBD2. The CDR3 is made up of 15 amino acids. CDR1 is SGHKS and CDR2 is YYEKEE in the germline V gene (reference sequence). V trimming: 3 bases; J trimming: 6 bases; junction bases outside the gene matches: 3. The CDR3 DNA follows: TGTGCCAGCAGCTCTAGCGGGAGGGCCCCCGGGGAGCTGTTTTTT. It specifies CASSSSGRAPGELFF.

The J gene is TRBJ2-4, the V gene TRBV3-1; tentative D call: TRBD2 (6 bases). The J call may be mistaken, given a closer DNA end match to TRBJ2-7. CDR1 and CDR2 from the germline V gene are LGHDT and YNNKEL (reference sequence). The CDR3 contains 17 residues. DNA of the CDR3: TGTGCCAGCAGCCAAGATCGGGGGACGGCTTACCCCTACGAGCAGTACTTC. As protein: CASSQDRGTAYPYEQYF.

The chain employs TRBV6-6 and TRBJ1-1; D call uncertain. V lost 5 bases and J lost 3, with 13 bases in between. The germline CDR1 and CDR2 sequences are MNHNY and SVGAGI (reference sequence). The CDR3 contains 14 residues. CDR3 sequence: CASSDDLKDTEAFF. CDR3 bases: TGTGCCAGCAGTGACGACCTCAAGGACACTGAAGCTTTCTTT.

About this clonotype itself: Germline and junction disagree at one end, which may indicate a read error. The CDR3 nucleotides read TGTACCAGCAGCCGAGACCTCGGCAAAAACATTCAGTACTTC. The encoded protein is CTSSRDLGKNIQYF. V is TRBV14 and J is TRBJ2-4; D ambiguous. The CDR3 length is 14 residues. The germline gives CDR1 SGHDN, CDR2 FVKESK.

In its sample, this clonotype was seen a few times. The chain has TRBV29-1 and TRBJ2-1; TRBD2 matches at 11 bases. Trimming took 2 bases from V and 5 from J; bases not matched to a gene: 5. Germline V gene data show CDR1 as SQVTM and CDR2 as ANQGSEA. CDR3 length: 15 residues. CDR3 coding DNA: TGCAGCGTTGAAACCGGGACTAGCGGTGACAATGAGCAGTTCTTC. This gives the protein CSVETGTSGDNEQFF.

The chain joins TRBV14 to TRBJ1-1; D gene uncertain. Trimming took off 5 bases at V and 2 bases at J, with 12 bases between the two ends. Looked up from germline, CDR1 is SGHDN and CDR2 is FVKESK. CDR3 size: 14 residues. CDR3 residues: CASSLELTNTEAFF. CDR3 DNA sequence: TGTGCCAGCAGCTTGGAGTTGACCAACACTGAAGCTTTCTTT.

V and J are TRBV7-2 and TRBJ2-4; D is perhaps TRBD1 or TRBD2 (5 bases each). Germline CDR1 SGHTA, CDR2 FQGNSA. The CDR3 has 14 residues. The V and J ends lost 1 base and 8 bases respectively, with 12 bases between them. The CDR3 spells CASSLGGPVDIQYF. For the CDR3, the DNA is TGTGCCAGCAGCTTAGGGGGACCGGTGGACATTCAGTACTTC.

V and J are TRBV11-2 and TRBJ2-7; TRBD2 might be the D (6 bases). The end of the DNA aligns better with TRBJ2-5, so the J call may be wrong. The CDR3 is 15 amino acids. CDR1 and CDR2 (germline): SGHAT, FQNNGV. The DNA of the CDR3 is TGTGCCAGCAGCTTATTTGCGGGAAAGCAAGAGACCCAGTACTTC. It encodes CASSLFAGKQETQYF.

J is TRBJ2-1 and V is TRBV20-1; D may be TRBD2 (7 bases). There are 15 residues in the CDR3. V was trimmed by 3 bases and J by 8 bases, leaving 20 bases between them. Germline-derived CDR1 and CDR2 are DFQATT and SNEGSKA (reference sequence). The CDR3 region is CSASKTGGDVHEQFF. The CDR3 DNA sequence: TGCAGTGCTAGCAAGACGGGGGGCGATGTACATGAGCAGTTCTTC.

The chain employs TRBV7-2 and TRBJ2-7; 11 nucleotides align to TRBD1. The CDR3 sequence is 15 residues long. The J segment lost 5 bases and the V segment lost 1 base, leaving 4 bases of the junction unmatched. Germline V lookup: CDR1 SGHTA, CDR2 FQGNSA. The CDR3 coding sequence is TGTGCCAGCAGCTTAGGTGGACAGGGGGCGGACGAGCAGTACTTC. It encodes CASSLGGQGADEQYF.

This sequence joins TRBV5-1 and TRBJ2-5; 10 bases map to TRBD1. Germline CDR1 and CDR2: SGHRS and YFSETQ. The J segment lost 11 bases and the V segment lost 3 bases, leaving 13 bases of the junction unmatched. This CDR3 has 15 amino acids. As DNA, the CDR3 is TGCGCCAGCAGCTCCGGGACAGGGGATTATGTTGTGCAGTACTTC. It codes for CASSSGTGDYVVQYF.

This clonotype was picked up a small number of times. The V gene is TRBV6-2 or TRBV6-3, the J gene TRBJ2-1; 12 positions match TRBD2. The CDR3 extends over 18 amino acids. Germline CDR1 is MNHEY and CDR2 is SVGEGT. V trimming: 0 bases; J trimming: 0 bases; junction bases outside the gene matches: 3. CDR3 loop: CASSYSGLAGISYNEQFF. Written as DNA, the CDR3 is TGTGCCAGCAGTTACTCTGGACTAGCGGGGATCTCCTACAATGAGCAGTTCTTC.

The chain recombines TRBV4-2 with TRBJ2-7; 8 nucleotides match TRBD2. The CDR3 is 15 residues long. Germline V gene data show CDR1 as LGHNA and CDR2 as YNFKEQ. V lost 0 bases, J lost 4 bases, and 5 bases stayed unmatched. CDR3 sequence reads: CASSQELADIYEQYF. The DNA of the CDR3 is TGTGCCAGCAGCCAAGAACTAGCGGACATTTACGAGCAGTACTTC.